This entry lists 18 T cell receptor beta chains sequenced from one sample in a study of identical twins. TCRdb re-derived calls from the 5' RACE reads in MiXCR, one entry per CDR3 protein. The table shows about 190,000 distinct CDR3 sequences, with about a sixth occurring only once. The data were also submitted as part of a second study, on T cells expressing NK-cell markers.

Sequences were obtained from CD8+ T cells sorted from blood. These receptors were taken from a woman under 30 in good health.

A word on this clonotype: A junction end diverges from the germline sequence, so it may reflect a read error. The V call is TRBV7-8, the J call TRBJ2-4, with TRBD2 matching over 14 bases. Germline V lookup: CDR1 SGHVS, CDR2 FQNEAQ. This CDR3 has 16 amino acids. The chain's CDR3 is CASSRGLAGDKNSQYF. CDR3 DNA sequence: TGTGCCAGCAGCCGGGGACTAGCGGGGGACAAAAACAGTCAGTACTTC.

The sample holds a few counts of this clonotype. This sequence joins TRBV12-3 or TRBV12-4 and TRBJ2-1; possibly TRBD2 for D (7 bases). The CDR3 is 16 residues long. Trimming pared 6 bases from V and 6 bases from J, leaving 21 bases between. CDR3 sequence reads: CASSPIAGEGVNEQFF. Written as DNA, the CDR3 is TGTGCCAGCAGCCCTATAGCGGGCGAGGGGGTCAATGAGCAGTTCTTC.

This clonotype came up a few times. V and J are TRBV20-1 and TRBJ2-3; D is undetermined. Germline assignment: CDR1 DFQATT and CDR2 SNEGSKA (reference sequence). This CDR3 region has 15 residues. Trimming removed 5 bases from V and 0 bases from J, with 15 bases in between. This CDR3 reads CSADPPQASTDTQYF. CDR3 coding DNA: TGCAGTGCTGACCCTCCTCAAGCCAGCACAGATACGCAGTATTTT.

The CDR3 here is CASSRAGHANYGYTF. In DNA, the CDR3 is TGTGCCAGCAGTCGTGCGGGACACGCTAACTATGGCTACACCTTC. The genes are TRBV27 and TRBJ1-2; D is perhaps TRBD1 (6 bases). The CDR3 is 15 residues long. Trimming shortened V by 5 bases and J by 0 bases, and 13 bases separated the two germline ends. Germline CDR1 MNHEY, CDR2 SMNVEV (reference sequence).

This clonotype was seen a handful of times. This chain links TRBV28 with TRBJ2-7; D gene unclear. CDR1 is MDHEN, CDR2 SYDVKM, per germline. V shed 6 bases and J shed 7 bases, with 19 bases lying between them. CDR3 size: 14 residues. The CDR3 DNA reads as TGTGCCAGCAGCCCCAGGAACAATCTTTGGGAGCAGTACTTC. It translates to CASSPRNNLWEQYF. Looking up the rest from reference TRBV28 and TRBJ2-7 gives the full variable domain: DVKVTQSSRYLVKRTGEKVFLECVQDMDHENMFWYRQDPGLGLRLIYFSYDVKMKEKGDIPEGYSVSREKKERFSLILESASTNQTSMYLCASSPRNNLWEQYFGPGTRLTVT.

This clonotype was counted many times. This sequence joins TRBV20-1 and TRBJ2-1; the D is unclear. With 6 bases removed from V and 4 bases from J, the gap between germline ends came to 7 bases. The germline V gene has CDR1 DFQATT and CDR2 SNEGSKA (reference sequence). The CDR3 length is 11 residues. CDR3 region: CSAGPYNEQFF. In nucleotides, the CDR3 is TGCAGTGCCGGACCTTACAATGAGCAGTTCTTC.

CDR3 in amino acids: CASSGRNTGDGTQYF. Written as DNA, the CDR3 is TGTGCCAGCAGCGGGAGGAACACAGGGGACGGTACGCAGTATTTT. This chain connects TRBV13 to TRBJ2-3; perhaps TRBD1 as D (7 bases). The CDR3 loop spans 15 amino acids. Trimming cost V 5 bases and J 8 bases, with 20 bases left between them. The germline V gene encodes CDR1 PRHDT and CDR2 FYEKMQ (reference sequence).

This clonotype was observed a few times. The gene calls are TRBV12-3 or TRBV12-4 and TRBJ1-1; no firm D call. The V and J ends lost 5 bases and 8 bases respectively, with 9 bases between them. CDR3 length: 11 residues. CDR3 DNA sequence: TGTGCCAGCAGTATCGCGATAGAAGCTTTCTTT. Translation gives CASSIAIEAFF.

The rearrangement joins TRBV12-3 or TRBV12-4 to TRBJ2-2, with TRBD2 as a possible D gene (5 bases). The CDR3 contains 15 residues. The V and J ends lost 3 bases and 0 bases respectively, with 8 bases between them. DNA of the CDR3: TGTGCCAGCAGTTTCGAGGGCGCGAACACCGGGGAGCTGTTTTTT. Encoded protein: CASSFEGANTGELFF.

In its sample, this clonotype was seen many times. The chain combines TRBV6-1 with TRBJ2-7; 10 bases match TRBD2. V dropped 3 bases and J dropped 2; count of bases not matched to a gene: 7. In germline, CDR1 is MNHNS, CDR2 SASEGT. The CDR3 extends over 16 amino acids. The DNA of the CDR3 is TGTGCCAGCAGTGAGGGAACTAGCGGGGATCCCTACGAGCAGTACTTC. This gives the protein CASSEGTSGDPYEQYF.

V usage is TRBV11-2 and J usage is TRBJ2-1; TRBD1 agrees at 9 bases. This CDR3 region has 16 residues. Unmatched junction bases numbered 8, after V lost 4 bases and J lost 4 bases. Germline CDR1 is SGHAT and CDR2 is FQNNGV. This CDR3 is CASSSPRDRVYNEQFF. CDR3 nucleotide sequence: TGTGCCAGCAGCTCCCCCCGGGACAGGGTTTACAATGAGCAGTTCTTC.

This clonotype was seen more than once but under ten times. The rearrangement joins TRBV12-3 or TRBV12-4 to TRBJ1-2; maybe TRBD1 (5 bases). The ends were cut back, 9 bases at V and 10 bases at J, with 18 bases in the middle. The CDR3 runs 12 residues. The CDR3 loop is CASQWGFEDYTF. The CDR3 region has the DNA TGTGCCAGTCAGTGGGGCTTTGAGGACTACACCTTC.

In its sample, this clonotype was seen a few times. The chain joins TRBV4-3 to TRBJ1-2; D is possibly TRBD1 (5 bases). CDR3 length equals 13 residues. Trimming removed 2 bases at V and 4 bases at J, with 8 bases between. The germline V gene has CDR1 LGHNA and CDR2 YSLEER. The chain's CDR3 is CASSQWRGYGYTF. The CDR3 coding sequence is TGCGCCAGCAGCCAATGGAGGGGCTATGGCTACACCTTC.

This chain connects TRBV7-9 to TRBJ2-7, with D perhaps being TRBD1 or TRBD2 (5 bases each). Germline CDR1 is SEHNR and CDR2 is FQNEAQ (reference sequence). This CDR3 has 13 amino acids. The V end was cut by 8 bases, the J end by 0 bases, with 11 bases between. This CDR3 reads CASGASISYEQYF. The CDR3 DNA sequence: TGTGCCAGCGGGGCTAGCATCTCCTACGAGCAGTACTTC. The whole variable domain, filled in from reference TRBV7-9 and TRBJ2-7, reads DTGVSQNPRHKITKRGQNVTFRCDPISEHNRLYWYRQTLGQGPEFLTYFQNEAQLEKSRLLSDRFSAERPKGSFSTLEIQRTEQGDSAMYLCASGASISYEQYFGPGTRLTVT.

This rearrangement joins TRBV12-3 or TRBV12-4 to TRBJ2-1, with TRBD1 matching over 10 bases. The length of the CDR3 is 15 residues. J was trimmed by 8 bases and V by 3 bases; bases with no gene match: 7. This CDR3 is CASSFKYGTGDEQFF. The CDR3 DNA is TGTGCCAGCAGTTTTAAGTACGGGACAGGGGATGAGCAGTTCTTC.

V gene TRBV7-9 combines with J gene TRBJ2-1; D may be TRBD1 (5 bases). CDR3 length: 15 residues. Trimming stripped 5 bases from V and 9 bases from J, with 20 bases between. Germline V gene sequence: CDR1 SEHNR, CDR2 FQNEAQ (reference sequence). The chain's CDR3 is CASSQRTSSLGEQFF. DNA of the CDR3: TGTGCCAGCAGCCAACGGACAAGTTCGCTGGGTGAGCAGTTCTTC.

V usage is TRBV4-1 and J usage is TRBJ2-7, with D hard to call. This CDR3 contains 12 residues. Germline V CDR1 and CDR2: MGHRA, YSYEKL. V was cut by 2 bases and J by 4 bases, with 6 bases left in between. The CDR3 coding sequence is TGCGCCAGCAGCCAACGCCCGTACGAGCAGTACTTC. The encoded protein is CASSQRPYEQYF.

This clonotype was seen more than once but under ten times. The rearrangement uses TRBV29-1 and TRBJ1-2; no firm D call. CDR1 and CDR2 from the germline V gene are SQVTM and ANQGSEA. The CDR3 runs to 13 residues. Trimming took off 6 bases at V and 4 bases at J, with 15 bases between the two ends. The CDR3 sequence is CSVAEYRSYGYTF. Written as DNA, the CDR3 is TGCAGCGTGGCGGAGTACCGTAGCTATGGCTACACCTTC.